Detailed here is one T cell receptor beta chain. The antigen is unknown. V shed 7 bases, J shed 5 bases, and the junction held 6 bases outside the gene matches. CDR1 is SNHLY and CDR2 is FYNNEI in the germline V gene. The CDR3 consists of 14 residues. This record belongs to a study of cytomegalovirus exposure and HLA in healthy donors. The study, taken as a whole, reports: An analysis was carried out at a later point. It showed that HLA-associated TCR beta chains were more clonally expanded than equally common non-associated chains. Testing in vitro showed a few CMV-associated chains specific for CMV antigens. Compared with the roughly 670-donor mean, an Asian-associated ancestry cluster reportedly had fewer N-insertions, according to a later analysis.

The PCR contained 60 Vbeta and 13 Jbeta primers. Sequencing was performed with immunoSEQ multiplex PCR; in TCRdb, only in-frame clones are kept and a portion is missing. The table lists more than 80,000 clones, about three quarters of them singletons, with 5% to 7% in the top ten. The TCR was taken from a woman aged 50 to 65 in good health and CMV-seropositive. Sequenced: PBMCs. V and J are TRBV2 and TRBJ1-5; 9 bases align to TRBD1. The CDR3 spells CASTGQGEDQPQHF. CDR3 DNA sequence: TGTGCCAGCACGGGACAGGGAGAAGATCAGCCCCAGCATTTT.